These 23 T cell receptor beta chains originate from one sample sequenced in a study of blood T cell repertoires in COVID-19. The table came from immunoSEQ multiplex PCR; TCRdb's copy has only in-frame clones and leaves some out. The table has approximately 150,000 clones, approximately 87% seen once. The sequenced material came from peripheral blood. The receptors here all came from a woman in her fifties or sixties with active or convalescent COVID-19.

The chain links TRBV5-6 to TRBJ1-1; no clear D gene. Trimming left V 3 bases short and J 6 bases short, with 15 bases between. The CDR3 loop spans 14 amino acids. Looked up from germline, CDR1 is SGHDT and CDR2 is YYEEEE. For the CDR3, the DNA is TGTGCCAGCAGCTCCCAGAGACTGATAGCTGAAGCTTTCTTT. Translated, it gives CASSSQRLIAEAFF.

This clone was picked up one time. The chain is built from TRBV18 and TRBJ2-5; TRBD1 matches 10 bases. From germline, CDR1 is KGHSH and CDR2 LQKENI. V shed 3 bases, J shed 9 bases, and the junction held 4 bases outside the gene matches. The length of the CDR3 is 13 residues. This CDR3 is CASSPGTGEAQYF. The CDR3 region has the DNA TGTGCCAGCTCACCTGGGACAGGGGAGGCCCAGTACTTC.

The V and J genes are TRBV4-3 and TRBJ1-4; TRBD1 matches at 9 bases. CDR3 length: 17 residues. Germline V gene lookup returns CDR1 LGHNA and CDR2 YSLEER. V gave up 0 bases and J gave up 13 bases; unmatched junction bases: 15. This chain's CDR3 is CASSQDLRTGASWGLFF. CDR3 coding DNA: TGCGCCAGCAGCCAAGATCTTCGGACAGGGGCGAGTTGGGGACTGTTTTTT.

V and J are TRBV2 and TRBJ2-1; D is possibly TRBD1 (5 bases). Germline CDR1 reads SNHLY; CDR2 reads FYNNEI. The CDR3 sequence is 13 residues long. Trimming pared 6 bases from V and 5 bases from J, leaving 11 bases between. CDR3 DNA: TGTGCCAGCAGAGTTTCCAGGGACAATGAGCAGTTCTTC. Protein: CASRVSRDNEQFF.

The chain uses TRBV7-2 and TRBJ2-3; 12 bases are a match to TRBD2. The CDR3 runs to 17 residues. Germline CDR1 reads SGHTA; CDR2 reads FQGNSA. Germline trimming cut 2 bases from V and 6 bases from J; bases unmatched to any gene: 9. CDR3 DNA sequence: TGTGCCAGCAGCTTAAGAGCTAGCGGGGGGGCCAGCGATACGCAGTATTTT. Amino acid sequence: CASSLRASGGASDTQYF.

The chain couples TRBV5-4 to TRBJ2-5; 14 positions match TRBD2. The CDR3 runs to 15 residues. The V and J ends lost 4 bases and 4 bases, in that order; junction bases with no gene match: 3. Germline V CDR1 and CDR2: SGHNT, YYREEE (reference sequence). The CDR3 nucleotides read TGTGCCAGCAGCCGCGGACTAGCGGGGGGAGAGACCCAGTACTTC. Its protein product is CASSRGLAGGETQYF.

The V gene is TRBV28, the J gene TRBJ1-1, with D possibly TRBD1 on 5 matching bases. In germline, CDR1 is MDHEN, CDR2 SYDVKM. V was cut by 3 bases and J by 4 bases, with 27 bases left in between. This CDR3 contains 19 residues. CDR3 in amino acids: CASSFRVGLIFLWATEAFF. In DNA form, the CDR3 reads TGTGCCAGCAGTTTTAGGGTGGGACTTATATTTTTATGGGCCACTGAAGCTTTCTTT.

V is TRBV6-6 and J is TRBJ1-1, with D perhaps TRBD1 (5 bases). V dropped 7 bases and J dropped 3 bases, with 12 bases sitting between them. This CDR3 has 13 residues. In germline, CDR1 is MNHNY, CDR2 SVGAGI (reference sequence). CDR3 nucleotide sequence: TGTGCCAGCACCACCGGGGGTGACACTGAAGCTTTCTTT. Amino acid sequence: CASTTGGDTEAFF.

The V gene is TRBV5-6, the J gene TRBJ2-7; D may be TRBD1 (6 bases). CDR1 is SGHDT, CDR2 YYEEEE, per germline. V lost 0 bases and J 7 bases, leaving 14 bases between the germline ends. This CDR3 comprises 14 residues. The CDR3: CASSLGTVSGEQYF. Here the CDR3 DNA reads TGTGCCAGCAGCTTGGGGACAGTATCGGGGGAGCAGTACTTC.

The chain is built from TRBV3-1 (or the pseudogene TRBV3-2) and TRBJ2-5, with TRBD1 matching over 9 bases. The CDR3 totals 16 residues. Germline V lookup: CDR1 LGHDT, CDR2 YNNKEL (reference sequence). The trim removed 5 bases at V and 5 bases at J, leaving 12 bases unmatched. CDR3 in amino acids: CASSTPRGQGQETQYF. Written as DNA, the CDR3 is TGTGCCAGCAGCACCCCCCGCGGACAGGGGCAGGAGACCCAGTACTTC.

CDR3 amino acids: CASSQQGLTGEQYF. In nucleotides, the CDR3 is TGTGCCAGCAGTCAGCAGGGTTTAACGGGCGAGCAGTACTTC. The chain links TRBV6-2 or TRBV6-3 to TRBJ2-7, with a tentative D call TRBD1 (5 bases). The V end was cut by 5 bases, the J end by 6 bases, with 17 bases between. CDR3 length equals 14 residues. Per the germline V gene, CDR1 is MNHEY and CDR2 is SVGEGT.

This clone was detected only once. The V call is TRBV2, the J call TRBJ1-5; the match to TRBD1 covers 8 bases. The ends lost 5 bases at V and 15 bases at J; junction bases unmatched: 15. CDR1 is SNHLY and CDR2 is FYNNEI in the germline V gene. This CDR3 comprises 14 residues. The CDR3: CASSPARGQVPSHF. The CDR3 bases are TGTGCCAGCAGTCCAGCCAGGGGACAGGTCCCTTCGCATTTT.

This sequence joins TRBV18 and TRBJ2-7, with 13 bases fitting TRBD2. The CDR3 runs to 16 residues. Germline V CDR1 and CDR2: KGHSH, LQKENI. J was trimmed by 4 bases and V by 6 bases; bases with no gene match: 9. The CDR3 region has the DNA TGTGCCAGCTCGCCGACTAGGACTAGCGGGAGTTACGAGCAGTACTTC. Amino acids: CASSPTRTSGSYEQYF.

The chain carries TRBV15 and TRBJ1-1; D is unclear. The CDR3 spans 12 residues. V lost 0 bases and J lost 7, with 6 bases in between. CDR1 and CDR2 (germline): LNHNV, YYDKDF (reference sequence). Here the CDR3 DNA reads TGTGCCACCAGCAGAGATACGGTTGAAGCTTTCTTT. The encoded protein is CATSRDTVEAFF.

The chain joins TRBV6-2 or TRBV6-3 to TRBJ1-2; D is perhaps TRBD1 (5 bases). The germline V gene encodes CDR1 MNHEY and CDR2 SVGEGT. Trimming took 5 bases from V and 4 from J, leaving 17 bases between them. The CDR3 loop spans 15 amino acids. The CDR3 DNA is TGTGCCAGCAGTCGCTTCAGGGAGGAGGGCTATGGCTACACCTTC. Residues: CASSRFREEGYGYTF.

The CDR3 sequence is CATSDRILAGGANEQFF. Here the CDR3 DNA reads TGTGCCACCAGTGATCGGATACTAGCGGGAGGGGCCAATGAGCAGTTCTTC. The chain links TRBV24-1 to TRBJ2-1, with 13 bases lining up with TRBD2. The V and J ends lost 3 bases and 6 bases, in that order; junction bases with no gene match: 7. The CDR3 length is 17 residues. Germline assignment: CDR1 KGHDR and CDR2 SFDVKD.

The rearrangement uses TRBV19 and TRBJ1-1; no firm D call. V lost 6 bases and J 4 bases, leaving 9 bases between the germline ends. This CDR3 spans 12 amino acids. CDR1 is LNHDA and CDR2 is SQIVND in the germline V gene (reference sequence). The CDR3 DNA follows: TGTGCCAGTAGATTAGAGGGCACTGAAGCTTTCTTT. It translates to CASRLEGTEAFF. The entire variable domain, with the rest obtained from reference TRBV19 and TRBJ1-1, is as follows: DGGITQSPKYLFRKEGQNVTLSCEQNLNHDAMYWYRQDPGQGLRLIYYSQIVNDFQKGDIAEGYSVSREKKESFPLTVTSAQKNPTAFYLCASRLEGTEAFFGQGTRLTVV.

This clone was seen ten or more times. The junction does not match germline at one end; this may be a read error. For the CDR3, the DNA is TGTGCCAGCAGCCAACCCCCGTTCGAAGCGGGGGGCCCTGGGGTAGAGTGCTTT. As protein: CASSQPPFEAGGPGVECF. This sequence joins TRBV7-2 and TRBJ2-3; TRBD2 aligns across 9 bases. In germline, CDR1 is SGHTA, CDR2 FQGNSA. CDR3 size: 18 residues.

The chain links TRBV19 to TRBJ1-1; D is possibly TRBD1 (6 bases). Germline V gives CDR1 LNHDA, CDR2 SQIVND (reference sequence). Trimming left V 6 bases short and J 4 bases short, with 15 bases between. CDR3 length: 14 residues. Written as DNA, the CDR3 is TGTGCCAGTAGGCAGACGGGGGGCCTCACTGAAGCTTTCTTT. Its translation is CASRQTGGLTEAFF.

This chain uses TRBV7-3 with TRBJ2-2; 7 nucleotides match TRBD2. J gave up 6 bases and V 1 base, and 5 bases lay outside the gene matches. From germline, CDR1 is SGHTA and CDR2 FQGTGA. CDR3 length: 15 residues. CDR3 region: CASSLKIREAGELFF. As DNA, the CDR3 is TGTGCCAGCAGCTTAAAGATCCGGGAGGCCGGGGAGCTGTTTTTT.

Note on this clone: In the same sample, other DNA sequences code for this CDR3. The chain is built from TRBV7-2 and TRBJ1-3; tentative D call: TRBD1 (6 bases). Germline-derived CDR1 and CDR2 are SGHTA and FQGNSA. Trimming took 0 bases from V and 8 from J, leaving 8 bases between them. CDR3 length: 13 residues. The CDR3 region is CASSLAPGDTIYF. CDR3 DNA: TGTGCCAGCAGCTTAGCGCCAGGGGACACCATATATTTT.

This chain connects TRBV12-3 or TRBV12-4 to TRBJ1-6; D unresolved. This CDR3 region has 13 residues. Trimming left V 1 base short and J 7 bases short, with 5 bases between. The CDR3 bases are TGTGCCAGCAGTTTAGTACGGAATTCACCCCTCCACTTT. Protein: CASSLVRNSPLHF.

This chain links TRBV6-1 with TRBJ2-7; TRBD2 is a possible D gene (5 bases). Trimming took off 1 base at V and 0 bases at J, with 7 bases between the two ends. The CDR3 is made up of 14 amino acids. The germline CDR1 and CDR2 sequences are MNHNS and SASEGT. Written as DNA, the CDR3 is TGTGCCAGCAGTGAAGTTGGGAGCTCCTACGAGCAGTACTTC. This gives the protein CASSEVGSSYEQYF.